The rows below give T cell receptor beta chains drawn from one sample of a study of shared clonotypes between healthy human individuals. The protocol was immunoSEQ multiplex PCR, while the TCRdb copy is restricted to in-frame clones and leaves out a portion. The sample includes roughly 2.4 million clones, about 94% seen only once; the top ten take around 0.13%. Specimen: naive CD4+ T cells sorted from blood. Receptors originate from a man aged 18 to 35 in good health. The CDR3 runs from the conserved cysteine through the conserved F or W. D genes are given only for firm matches. The size of a clone is reported for some rows only, either as once, few or many, or as a class for expanded clones.

J gene: TRBJ1-5
clone size: -
V gene: TRBV15
D gene: -
CDR3 protein: CATSSLWSQPQHF
CDR3 DNA: TGTGCCACCAGCAGCCTATGGAGTCAGCCCCAGCATTTT

J gene: TRBJ2-3
clone size: -
V gene: TRBV7-9
D gene: -
CDR3 protein: CASNRAGSTDTQYF
CDR3 DNA: TGTGCCAGTAATCGGGCAGGAAGCACAGATACGCAGTATTTT

J gene: TRBJ1-3
clone size: -
V gene: TRBV6-5
D gene: -
CDR3 protein: CASSSPGAPIYF
CDR3 DNA: TGTGCCAGCAGTTCGCCGGGGGCCCCGATATATTTT

J gene: TRBJ2-1
clone size: once
V gene: TRBV29-1
D gene: -
CDR3 protein: CSVSGTHYNEQFF
CDR3 DNA: TGCAGCGTTTCCGGGACACATTACAATGAGCAGTTCTTC

J gene: TRBJ2-5
clone size: -
V gene: TRBV11-2
D gene: -
CDR3 protein: CASSLGGPETQYF
CDR3 DNA: TGTGCCAGCAGTTTGGGGGGGCCGGAGACCCAGTACTTC

J gene: TRBJ1-2
clone size: -
V gene: TRBV28
D gene: -
CDR3 protein: CASNKVQGNYGYTF
CDR3 DNA: TGTGCCAGCAACAAAGTCCAGGGGAACTATGGCTACACCTTC

J gene: TRBJ1-4
clone size: -
V gene: TRBV5-1
D gene: -
CDR3 protein: CASSLRPTNEKLFF
CDR3 DNA: TGCGCCAGCAGCTTGAGACCAACTAATGAAAAACTGTTTTTT

J gene: TRBJ2-7
clone size: -
V gene: TRBV5-1
D gene: TRBD1
CDR3 protein: CASSWTGGASYEQYF
CDR3 DNA: TGCGCCAGCAGCTGGACAGGGGGCGCCTCCTACGAGCAGTACTTC

J gene: TRBJ1-2
clone size: -
V gene: TRBV5-8
D gene: -
CDR3 protein: CASSFVGTTSSDGYTF
CDR3 DNA: TGTGCCAGCAGCTTCGTTGGGACGACTAGTTCTGACGGCTACACCTTC

J gene: TRBJ1-3
clone size: -
V gene: TRBV30
D gene: -
CDR3 protein: CAWSVSRTSGNTIYF
CDR3 DNA: TGTGCCTGGAGTGTGTCTCGTACCTCTGGAAACACCATATATTTT

J gene: TRBJ1-4
clone size: once
V gene: TRBV2
D gene: -
CDR3 protein: CASNAVLVEKLFF
CDR3 DNA: TGTGCCAGCAACGCGGTCTTAGTTGAAAAACTGTTTTTT

J gene: TRBJ2-7
clone size: -
V gene: TRBV30
D gene: -
CDR3 protein: CAWSHKAGRNFEQYF
CDR3 DNA: TGTGCCTGGTCTCACAAAGCGGGTAGAAACTTCGAGCAGTACTTC

J gene: TRBJ2-3
clone size: once
V gene: TRBV5-1
D gene: -
CDR3 protein: CATAVQATDTQYF
CDR3 DNA: TGCGCCACCGCCGTACAGGCCACAGATACGCAGTATTTT

J gene: TRBJ2-3
clone size: once
V gene: TRBV5-1
D gene: -
CDR3 protein: CASSLGGSAADTQYF
CDR3 DNA: TGCGCCAGCAGCTTGGGAGGGTCGGCGGCGGATACGCAGTATTTT

J gene: TRBJ2-2
clone size: -
V gene: TRBV18
D gene: -
CDR3 protein: CASSPRDSDSNTGELFF
CDR3 DNA: TGTGCCAGCTCACCGAGGGACTCCGACTCGAACACCGGGGAGCTGTTTTTT

J gene: TRBJ1-1
clone size: -
V gene: TRBV9
D gene: -
CDR3 protein: CASSAQGGRTLNTEAFF
CDR3 DNA: TGTGCCAGCAGCGCGCAGGGAGGACGGACCTTGAACACTGAAGCTTTCTTT

J gene: TRBJ1-5
clone size: once
V gene: TRBV30
D gene: -
CDR3 protein: CAWSIDSADQPQHF
CDR3 DNA: TGTGCCTGGAGTATAGACAGTGCCGATCAGCCCCAGCATTTT

J gene: TRBJ2-3
clone size: once
V gene: TRBV5-8
D gene: TRBD2
CDR3 protein: CASSLVRREGSSPSTDTQYF
CDR3 DNA: TGTGCCAGCAGCTTGGTGCGGCGGGAGGGCTCCAGTCCTAGCACAGATACGCAGTATTTT

J gene: TRBJ1-4
clone size: -
V gene: TRBV6-5
D gene: -
CDR3 protein: CASSYSGVGEKLFF
CDR3 DNA: TGTGCCAGCAGTTACAGCGGGGTTGGGGAAAAACTGTTTTTT

J gene: TRBJ2-7
clone size: -
V gene: TRBV2
D gene: TRBD2
CDR3 protein: CASSELGTSGKIYEQYF
CDR3 DNA: TGTGCCAGCAGTGAACTCGGGACTAGCGGGAAGATTTACGAGCAGTACTTC

J gene: TRBJ1-4
clone size: once
V gene: TRBV5-1
D gene: TRBD1
CDR3 protein: CASSLGYSVDRANEKLFF
CDR3 DNA: TGCGCCAGCAGCTTGGGGTATTCGGTGGACAGGGCTAATGAAAAACTGTTTTTT

J gene: TRBJ1-4
clone size: -
V gene: TRBV27
D gene: TRBD1
CDR3 protein: CASSDGQGNEKLFF
CDR3 DNA: TGTGCCAGCAGTGACGGACAGGGAAATGAAAAACTGTTTTTT

J gene: TRBJ1-2
clone size: -
V gene: TRBV5-1
D gene: -
CDR3 protein: CASSSDSTGNYGYTF
CDR3 DNA: TGCGCCAGCAGCTCAGATTCTACAGGGAACTATGGCTACACCTTC

J gene: TRBJ2-3
clone size: -
V gene: TRBV11-3
D gene: -
CDR3 protein: CASSARTTSTDTQYF
CDR3 DNA: TGTGCCAGCAGCGCCCGGACAACTAGCACAGATACGCAGTATTTT

J gene: TRBJ2-2
clone size: -
V gene: TRBV7-2
D gene: TRBD1
CDR3 protein: CASSLDRGGGELFF
CDR3 DNA: TGTGCCAGCAGCTTAGACAGGGGTGGCGGGGAGCTGTTTTTT

J gene: TRBJ1-5
clone size: -
V gene: TRBV6-5
D gene: TRBD1
CDR3 protein: CASRKWDRNQPQHF
CDR3 DNA: TGTGCCAGCCGAAAGTGGGACAGAAATCAGCCCCAGCATTTT

J gene: TRBJ2-7
clone size: -
V gene: TRBV10-3
D gene: TRBD2
CDR3 protein: CAGSSGYEQYF
CDR3 DNA: TGTGCCGGAAGTAGCGGGTACGAGCAGTACTTC

J gene: TRBJ2-3
clone size: -
V gene: TRBV30
D gene: -
CDR3 protein: CAWRLGSAPDTQYF
CDR3 DNA: TGTGCCTGGAGGTTGGGGAGCGCCCCAGATACGCAGTATTTT